This TCR beta chain was documented in a study of blood T cell repertoires in COVID-19. As for the study in general: Sites in the United States, Italy and Spain provided acute and convalescent COVID-19 samples. T cells, B-cell-depleted T cells, or PBMCs provided the cDNA or gDNA that served as material.

Only a few counts were recorded for this clone. Original data processing: How many nucleated cells were present was estimated from reference gene primer amplification. Using immunoSEQ multiplex PCR, the repertoire was profiled, and TCRdb retains in-frame clones only, with some absent. V and J calls and clone size are copied from that table; D and trimming were computed from the DNA. Of fewer than 300,000 clones listed, around 89% are singletons. J gave up 7 bases and V 3 bases, and 7 bases lay outside the gene matches. The CDR3 covers 16 residues. CDR1 is SGDLS, CDR2 YYNGEE, per germline. The sample taken for sequencing was peripheral blood. V gene TRBV9 combines with J gene TRBJ2-2; 12 nucleotides line up with TRBD2. This clonotype was sampled from a middle-aged woman who had recovered from COVID-19. CDR3 sequence reads: CASSGASGRGGGELFF. The CDR3 bases are TGTGCCAGCAGCGGGGCTAGCGGGAGGGGCGGCGGGGAGCTGTTTTTT.